This entry lists 2 T cell receptor beta chains sequenced from one sample in a study of Graves' ophthalmopathy and Graves' hyperthyroidism. The authors amplified TCR beta CDR3 regions from RNA transcripts. RT-PCR in the first round used HTBI primers; a second-round multiplex PCR followed. TCRdb re-called the multiplex PCR reads through MiXCR, storing one row per CDR3 protein. The data show hundreds of thousands of distinct CDR3 sequences, less than 55% seen once. The sequenced material came from peripheral blood. The receptor source for this set is an adult man with Graves' ophthalmopathy.

The J gene is TRBJ1-3, the V gene TRBV2; D perhaps matches TRBD1 (5 bases). CDR3 length equals 16 residues. Germline assignment: CDR1 SNHLY and CDR2 FYNNEI. V was pared by 6 bases and J by 3 bases, with 18 bases between. The CDR3 reads CASSPVSGNRGNTIYF. CDR3 nucleotides: TGTGCCAGCAGCCCCGTGTCAGGGAATCGTGGAAACACCATATATTTT. The full variable domain, its missing parts supplied by reference TRBV2 and TRBJ1-3, is EPEVTQTPSHQVTQMGQEVILRCVPISNHLYFYWYRQILGQKVEFLVSFYNNEISEKSEIFDDQFSVERPDGSNFTLKIRSTKLEDSAMYFCASSPVSGNRGNTIYFGEGSWLTVV.

V gene TRBV5-6 combines with J gene TRBJ2-7; D not resolved. Germline CDR1 and CDR2: SGHDT and YYEEEE. With 0 bases removed from V and 0 bases from J, the gap between germline ends came to 10 bases. This CDR3 has 15 amino acids. The CDR3 coding sequence is TGTGCCAGCAGCTTGGAGGTCTCGAGCTCCTACGAGCAGTACTTC. It yields the protein CASSLEVSSSYEQYF. Filled out from reference TRBV5-6 and TRBJ2-7, the complete variable domain reads DAGVTQSPTHLIKTRGQQVTLRCSPKSGHDTVSWYQQALGQGPQFIFQYYEEEERQRGNFPDRFSGHQFPNYSSELNVNALLLGDSALYLCASSLEVSSSYEQYFGPGTRLTVT.